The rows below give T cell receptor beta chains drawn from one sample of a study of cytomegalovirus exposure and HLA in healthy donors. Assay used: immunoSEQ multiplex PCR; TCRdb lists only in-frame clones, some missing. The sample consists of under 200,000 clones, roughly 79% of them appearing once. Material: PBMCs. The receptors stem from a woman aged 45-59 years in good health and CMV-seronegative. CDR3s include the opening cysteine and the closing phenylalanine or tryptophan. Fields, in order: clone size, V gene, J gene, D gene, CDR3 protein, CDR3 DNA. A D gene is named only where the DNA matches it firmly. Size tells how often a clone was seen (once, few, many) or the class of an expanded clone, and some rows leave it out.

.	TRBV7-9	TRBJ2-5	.	CASSLARTVQETQYF	TGTGCCAGCAGCTTAGCCCGGACAGTCCAAGAGACCCAGTACTTC
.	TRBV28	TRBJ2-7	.	CASSTGLRHEQYF	TGTGCCAGCAGTACAGGGCTTCGTCACGAGCAGTACTTC
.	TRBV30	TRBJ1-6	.	CAWRRELNSPLHF	TGTGCCTGGAGGAGGGAGCTTAATTCACCCCTCCACTTT
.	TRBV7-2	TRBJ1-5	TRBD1	CASSIQGVSNQPQHF	TGTGCCAGCAGCATACAGGGGGTTAGCAATCAGCCCCAGCATTTT
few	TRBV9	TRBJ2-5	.	CASSVGGTPQETQYF	TGTGCCAGCAGCGTAGGTGGGACTCCACAAGAGACCCAGTACTTC
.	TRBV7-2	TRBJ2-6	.	CASSIKQGTGANVLTF	TGTGCCAGCAGCATCAAACAGGGAACTGGGGCCAACGTCCTGACTTTC
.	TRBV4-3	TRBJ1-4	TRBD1	CASSPPGQSEKLFF	TGCGCCAGCAGCCCTCCGGGACAGTCAGAAAAACTGTTTTTT
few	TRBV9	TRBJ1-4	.	CASSRGGMTNEKLFF	TGTGCCAGCAGCCGGGGGGGCATGACTAATGAAAAACTGTTTTTT
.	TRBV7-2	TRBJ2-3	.	CASSLSGAGTDTQYF	TGTGCCAGCAGCTTATCAGGGGCGGGCACAGATACGCAGTATTTT
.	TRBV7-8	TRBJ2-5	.	CASSSEGSETQYF	TGTGCCAGCAGCTCAGAGGGTTCAGAGACCCAGTACTTC
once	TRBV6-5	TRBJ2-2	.	CASSQGGNTGELFF	TGTGCCAGCAGTCAAGGGGGGAACACCGGGGAGCTGTTTTTT
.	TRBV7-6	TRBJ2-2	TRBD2	CASSPSGGADTGELFF	TGTGCCAGCAGTCCTAGCGGGGGGGCGGACACCGGGGAGCTGTTTTTT
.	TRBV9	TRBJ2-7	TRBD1	CASSAGTGLTYEQYF	TGTGCCAGCAGCGCCGGGACAGGTCTAACCTACGAGCAGTACTTC
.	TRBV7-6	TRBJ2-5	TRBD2	CASSWLTSGETQYF	TGTGCCAGCAGCTGGCTGACTAGCGGGGAGACCCAGTACTTC
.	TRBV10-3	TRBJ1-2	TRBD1	CAISESDRAYYGYTF	TGTGCCATCAGTGAATCCGACAGGGCCTACTATGGCTACACCTTC
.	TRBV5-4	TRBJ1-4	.	CASSPEGKGEKLFF	TGTGCCAGCAGCCCGGAGGGGAAGGGTGAAAAACTGTTTTTT
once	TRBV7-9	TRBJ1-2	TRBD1	CSSSFRDSSIYGYTF	TGTTCCAGCAGCTTCCGGGACAGCAGCATCTATGGCTACACCTTC
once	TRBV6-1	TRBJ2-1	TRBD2	CASRRLADYNEQFF	TGTGCCAGCAGGCGACTAGCGGACTACAATGAGCAGTTCTTC
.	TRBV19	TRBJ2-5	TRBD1	CASRQNMGQRKETQYF	TGTGCCAGTAGACAGAATATGGGACAGAGAAAAGAGACCCAGTACTTC
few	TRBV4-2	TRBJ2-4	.	CASSQVENRAKNIQYF	TGTGCCAGCAGCCAAGTTGAGAACCGGGCCAAAAACATTCAGTACTTC
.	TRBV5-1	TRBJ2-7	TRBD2	CASSVAGRDYEQYF	TGCGCCAGCAGCGTGGCCGGGAGGGACTACGAGCAGTACTTC
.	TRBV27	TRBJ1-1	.	CASSLKGNVKNTEAFF	TGTGCCAGCAGTTTAAAGGGGAATGTTAAGAACACTGAAGCTTTCTTT
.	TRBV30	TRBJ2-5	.	CAWSRSRSPGSPQETQYF	TGTGCCTGGAGTAGATCCCGCAGCCCAGGGTCCCCCCAAGAGACCCAGTACTTC
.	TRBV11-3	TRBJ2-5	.	CASSLGRMGQETQYF	TGTGCCAGCAGCTTAGGCAGGATGGGCCAAGAGACCCAGTACTTC
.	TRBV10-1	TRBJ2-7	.	CASSVSPGYEQYF	TGCGCCAGCAGTGTCTCCCCCGGGTACGAGCAGTACTTC
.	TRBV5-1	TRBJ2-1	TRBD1	CASSSGQGVGLDEQFF	TGCGCCAGCAGCTCGGGACAGGGGGTGGGGTTGGATGAGCAGTTCTTC
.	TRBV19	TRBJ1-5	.	CASSFSGDQPQHF	TGTGCCAGTAGTTTTAGCGGCGATCAGCCCCAGCATTTT
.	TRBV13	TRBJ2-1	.	CASSLGPGSYNEQFF	TGTGCCAGCAGCTTAGGGCCCGGCTCCTACAATGAGCAGTTCTTC
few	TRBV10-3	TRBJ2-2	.	CAISPGQGSTGELFF	TGTGCCATCAGTCCGGGTCAGGGTAGCACCGGGGAGCTGTTTTTT
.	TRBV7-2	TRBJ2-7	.	CASRGDRAYEQYF	TGTGCCAGCAGGGGTGACAGAGCATACGAGCAGTACTTC
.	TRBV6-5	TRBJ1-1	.	CASSYSKREEAFF	TGTGCCAGCAGTTACTCGAAGCGGGAGGAAGCTTTCTTT
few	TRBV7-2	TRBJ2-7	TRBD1	CASSLRTGGLSYEQYF	TGTGCCAGCAGCTTAAGGACAGGGGGCTTGTCCTACGAGCAGTACTTC
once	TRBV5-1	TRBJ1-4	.	CASSQLGYEKLFF	TGCGCCAGCAGCCAGCTCGGGTATGAAAAACTGTTTTTT
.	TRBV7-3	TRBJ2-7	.	CASSLNLGYEQYF	TGTGCCAGCAGCTTAAACCTCGGCTACGAGCAGTACTTC
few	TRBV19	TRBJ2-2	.	CASSMGGVESGELFF	TGTGCCAGTAGTATGGGGGGAGTTGAGTCCGGGGAGCTGTTTTTT
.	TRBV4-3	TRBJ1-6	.	CASSQDGARLGSPLHF	TGCGCCAGCAGCCAAGATGGAGCGCGGTTGGGTTCACCCCTCCACTTT
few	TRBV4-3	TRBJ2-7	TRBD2	CASSQGLAGTYEQYF	TGCGCCAGCAGCCAGGGACTAGCGGGAACCTACGAGCAGTACTTC
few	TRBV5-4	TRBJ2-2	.	CASSSTTTGRSRAGELFF	TGTGCCAGCAGCTCAACCACCACGGGCAGGTCGAGGGCCGGGGAGCTGTTTTTT
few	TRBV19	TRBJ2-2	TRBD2	CASSVRTSGRNAGELFF	TGTGCCAGTAGTGTCAGGACTAGCGGGAGGAACGCCGGGGAGCTGTTTTTT
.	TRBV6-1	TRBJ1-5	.	CASREGLNQPQHF	TGTGCCAGCCGGGAGGGCCTCAATCAGCCCCAGCATTTT
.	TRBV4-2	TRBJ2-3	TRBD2	CASSGQLAESTDTQYF	TGTGCCAGCAGTGGACAACTAGCGGAGAGCACAGATACGCAGTATTTT
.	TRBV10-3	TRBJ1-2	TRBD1	CAISENWDREVVFPF	TGTGCCATCAGTGAGAATTGGGACAGGGAAGTGGTCTTCCCCTTC
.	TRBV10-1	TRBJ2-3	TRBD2	CASSEGTSGPDTQYF	TGCGCCAGCAGTGAAGGGACTAGCGGTCCAGATACGCAGTATTTT
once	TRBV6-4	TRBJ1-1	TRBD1	CASRPGQGNTEAFF	TGTGCCAGCAGGCCCGGACAGGGGAACACTGAAGCTTTCTTT
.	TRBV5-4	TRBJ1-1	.	CASSLFQVNTEAFF	TGTGCCAGCAGCTTGTTTCAGGTGAACACTGAAGCTTTCTTT
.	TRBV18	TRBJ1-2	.	CASSPELTEIYGYTF	TGTGCCAGCTCACCCGAACTGACAGAAATCTATGGCTACACCTTC
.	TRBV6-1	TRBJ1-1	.	CASSEDRDTEAFF	TGTGCCAGCAGTGAAGATCGGGACACTGAAGCTTTCTTT
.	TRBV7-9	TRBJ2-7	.	CASSLEETSFSYEQYF	TGTGCCAGCAGCTTAGAGGAGACTAGTTTCTCCTACGAGCAGTACTTC
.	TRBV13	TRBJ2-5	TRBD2	CASSLKSGTSGGGGVLAQYF	TGTGCCAGCAGCCTGAAGTCCGGGACTAGCGGGGGCGGCGGCGTTTTGGCCCAGTACTTC
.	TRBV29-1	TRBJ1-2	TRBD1	CSVTISRDSYGYTF	TGCAGCGTAACTATAAGCCGGGACAGCTATGGCTACACCTTC
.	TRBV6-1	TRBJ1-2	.	CASSEFGTGYNYGYTF	TGTGCCAGCAGTGAATTTGGAACAGGGTATAACTATGGCTACACCTTC